The 12 T cell receptor beta chains below all came from one sample that was sequenced in a study of cytomegalovirus exposure and HLA in healthy donors. With 60 Vbeta and 13 Jbeta primers, the PCR was carried out. Data came from immunoSEQ multiplex PCR; TCRdb stores just in-frame clones and leaves some out. Seen here are some 78,000 clones, about 80% observed once, and the top ten hold 20% to 25%. Material: PBMCs. The receptors derive from a woman in her forties or fifties in good health and CMV-seropositive.

The genes are TRBV5-6 and TRBJ2-7; D uncertain. V dropped 7 bases and J dropped 5 bases, with 22 bases sitting between them. Germline CDR1 is SGHDT and CDR2 is YYEEEE. CDR3 length: 15 amino acids. The CDR3 DNA follows: TGTGCCAGCTACTCTTCCGGTACAGCATGGGACGAGCAGTACTTC. It translates to CASYSSGTAWDEQYF.

About this clone: One junction end does not reproduce the germline sequence, and a read error may be involved. V is TRBV7-9 and J is TRBJ1-2; D is ambiguous. CDR1 is SEHNR and CDR2 is FQNEAQ in the germline V gene (reference sequence). The CDR3 covers 12 residues. The CDR3 loop reads CSSSLDPLGYTF. CDR3 bases: TGTTCCAGCAGCTTAGATCCTCTTGGCTACACCTTC.

V usage is TRBV9 and J usage is TRBJ1-2; a possible D gene is TRBD1 (6 bases). The germline CDR1 and CDR2 sequences are SGDLS and YYNGEE. The length of the CDR3 is 15 residues. Deletions cut 0 bases from V and 3 bases from J, with 12 bases between. The DNA of the CDR3 is TGTGCCAGCAGCGTAGTAACAGGGTATGACTATGGCTACACCTTC. Its protein product is CASSVVTGYDYGYTF.

A note on this clone: A junction boundary mismatches the germline segment, possibly from a read error. The chain links TRBV5-4 to TRBJ1-6; 9 bases agree with TRBD1. The germline V gene encodes CDR1 SGHNT and CDR2 YYREEE (reference sequence). This CDR3 is 15 amino acids long. The CDR3 nucleotides read TGTGCCAGCAGCCCGGGACAGGGAGGCAATTCACTCCTCCACTTT. This encodes CASSPGQGGNSLLHF.

This chain uses TRBV21-1 with TRBJ1-2; the D call TRBD1 from the table was never checked on the DNA. TRBV21-1 is classified as a pseudogene. The CDR3 length is 16 residues. CDR3 amino acids: CASSKNRGEPNYGYTF. The CDR3 DNA reads TGTGCCAGCAGCAAAAACAGGGGTGAGCCTAACTATGGCTACACCTTC.

The genes are TRBV6-5 and TRBJ1-1; D gene uncertain. This CDR3 region has 15 residues. Germline V gene lookup returns CDR1 MNHEY and CDR2 SVGAGI. The V and J ends lost 0 bases and 1 base respectively, with 9 bases between them. CDR3 bases: TGTGCCAGCAGTTACTCGCGACTCTCGAACACTGAAGCTTTCTTT. The encoded protein is CASSYSRLSNTEAFF.

Comment on this clone: At one end the junction does not follow the germline gene, possibly because of a read error. The chain couples TRBV7-9 to TRBJ2-7, with 12 bases matching TRBD2. Germline V gene lookup returns CDR1 SEHNR and CDR2 FQNEAQ (reference sequence). The CDR3 consists of 13 residues. The CDR3 region is CSSSFSTSGGRYF. The DNA for the CDR3 is TGTTCCAGCAGCTTCTCGACTAGCGGGGGCCGATACTTC.

This chain links TRBV2 with TRBJ1-1, with 9 bases identical to TRBD1. The CDR3 extends over 14 amino acids. Germline CDR1 reads SNHLY; CDR2 reads FYNNEI. Germline trimming cut 9 bases from V and 7 bases from J; bases unmatched to any gene: 12. CDR3 in DNA: TGTGCCAGTCAGCCGGGACAGGGATTTGGTGAAGCTTTCTTT. It yields the protein CASQPGQGFGEAFF.

The count of this clone is one. The chain combines TRBV15 with TRBJ2-4; TRBD1 matches 9 bases. V shed 3 bases and J 8 bases; nucleotides not matched to a gene: 14. CDR1 LNHNV and CDR2 YYDKDF come from the germline V gene (reference sequence). The CDR3 is 17 residues long. The CDR3 loop is CATSRAFDRGGGYIQYF. In DNA form, the CDR3 reads TGTGCCACCAGCAGGGCCTTCGACAGGGGGGGTGGGTACATTCAGTACTTC.

This clone was counted once. V gene TRBV4-1 combines with J gene TRBJ1-5, with 10 bases matching TRBD1. This CDR3 is 15 amino acids long. Germline V gene lookup returns CDR1 MGHRA and CDR2 YSYEKL. Trimming at V came to 3 bases and at J to 6 bases, leaving 5 bases not matched to a gene. CDR3 sequence: CASSQLTGGGQPQHF. In DNA form, the CDR3 reads TGCGCCAGCAGCCAGCTGACAGGGGGCGGTCAGCCCCAGCATTTT.

This clone has only one observation. CDR3 amino acids: CASSPDSYEQYV. CDR3 coding DNA: TGTGCCAGCTCACCCGACTCCTACGAGCAGTACGTC. The chain joins TRBV18 to TRBJ2-7; unclear D gene. This CDR3 spans 12 amino acids. V was clipped by 3 bases and J by 0 bases, with 3 bases between them. The V gene's germline CDR1 is KGHSH and CDR2 LQKENI.

The CDR3 nucleotides read TGTGCCAGCAGTTTGGGGCAGGGGTTTGAAAAACTGTTTTTT. It codes for CASSLGQGFEKLFF. The genes are TRBV28 and TRBJ1-4; D may be TRBD1 (6 bases). With 3 bases removed from V and 7 bases from J, the gap between germline ends came to 12 bases. The CDR3 extends over 14 amino acids. The germline gives CDR1 MDHEN, CDR2 SYDVKM.